This TCR beta chain was identified during a study of blood T cell repertoires in COVID-19. The overall study: Donors in the United States, Italy and Spain gave samples during acute or convalescent COVID-19. From T cells, B-cell-depleted T cells, or PBMCs came the material, which was cDNA or gDNA.

Original methodology: Reference gene primers were amplified, and this amplification served to estimate nucleated cell counts. Using immunoSEQ multiplex PCR, the repertoire was profiled, and TCRdb retains in-frame clones only, with some absent. D and trimming come from the DNA, and the V and J calls and clone size come from that table. This sample yields a few hundred thousand clones, of which 85% to 90% are seen a single time; 3.7% belongs to the top ten. CDR3 length: 14 residues. The V and J ends lost 3 bases and 7 bases, in that order; junction bases with no gene match: 8. Germline lookup yields CDR1 SGHRS and CDR2 YFSETQ.

The sequenced material came from peripheral blood. The receptor was derived from a middle-aged woman with acute or convalescent COVID-19. V is TRBV5-1 and J is TRBJ2-7, with 9 bases aligning to TRBD1. In DNA form, the CDR3 reads TGCGCCAGCAGCTGGGGGACAGGGCTTGGGGAGCAGTACGTC. Translated: CASSWGTGLGEQYV.